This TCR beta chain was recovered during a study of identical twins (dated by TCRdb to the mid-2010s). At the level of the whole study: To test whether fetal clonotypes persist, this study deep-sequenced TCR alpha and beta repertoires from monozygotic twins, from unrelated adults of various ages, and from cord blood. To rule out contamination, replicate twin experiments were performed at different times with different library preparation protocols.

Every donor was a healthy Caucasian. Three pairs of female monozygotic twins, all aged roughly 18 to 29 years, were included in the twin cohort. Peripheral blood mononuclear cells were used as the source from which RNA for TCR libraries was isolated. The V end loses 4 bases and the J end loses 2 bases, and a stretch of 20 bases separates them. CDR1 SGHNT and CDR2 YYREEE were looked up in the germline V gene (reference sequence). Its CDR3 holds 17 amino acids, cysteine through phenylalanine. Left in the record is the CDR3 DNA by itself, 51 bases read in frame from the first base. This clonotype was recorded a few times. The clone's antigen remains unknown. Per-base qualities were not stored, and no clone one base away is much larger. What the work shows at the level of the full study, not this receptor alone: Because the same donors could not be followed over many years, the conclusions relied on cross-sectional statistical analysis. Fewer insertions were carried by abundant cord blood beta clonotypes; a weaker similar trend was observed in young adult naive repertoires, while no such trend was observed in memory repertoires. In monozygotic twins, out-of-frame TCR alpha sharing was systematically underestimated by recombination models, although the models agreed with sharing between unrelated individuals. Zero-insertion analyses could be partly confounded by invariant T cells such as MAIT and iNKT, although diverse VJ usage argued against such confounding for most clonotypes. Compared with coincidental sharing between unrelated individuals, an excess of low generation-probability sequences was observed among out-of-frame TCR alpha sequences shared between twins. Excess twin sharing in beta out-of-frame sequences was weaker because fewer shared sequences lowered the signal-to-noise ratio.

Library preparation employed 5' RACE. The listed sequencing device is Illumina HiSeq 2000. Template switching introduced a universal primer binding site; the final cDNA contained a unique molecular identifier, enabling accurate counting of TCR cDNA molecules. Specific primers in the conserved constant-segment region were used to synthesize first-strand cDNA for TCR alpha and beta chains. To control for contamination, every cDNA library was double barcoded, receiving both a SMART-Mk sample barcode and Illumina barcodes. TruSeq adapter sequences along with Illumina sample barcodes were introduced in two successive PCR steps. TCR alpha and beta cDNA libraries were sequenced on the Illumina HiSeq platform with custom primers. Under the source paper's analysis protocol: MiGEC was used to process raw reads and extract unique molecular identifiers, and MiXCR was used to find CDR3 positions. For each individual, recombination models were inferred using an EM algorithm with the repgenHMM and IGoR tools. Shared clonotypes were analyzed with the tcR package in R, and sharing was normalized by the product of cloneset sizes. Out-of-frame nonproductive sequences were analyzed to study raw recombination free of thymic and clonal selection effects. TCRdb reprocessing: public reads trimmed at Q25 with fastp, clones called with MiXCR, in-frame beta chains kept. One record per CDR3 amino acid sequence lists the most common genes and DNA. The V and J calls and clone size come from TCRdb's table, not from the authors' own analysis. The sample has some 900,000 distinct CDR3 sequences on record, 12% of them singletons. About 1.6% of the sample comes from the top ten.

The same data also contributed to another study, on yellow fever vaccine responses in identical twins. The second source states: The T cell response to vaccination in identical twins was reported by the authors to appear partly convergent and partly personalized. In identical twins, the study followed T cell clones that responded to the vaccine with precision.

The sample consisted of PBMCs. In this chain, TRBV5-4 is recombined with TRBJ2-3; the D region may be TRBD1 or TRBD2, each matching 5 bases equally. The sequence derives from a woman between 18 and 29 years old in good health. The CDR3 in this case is CASSPQGWRALTDTQYF. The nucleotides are TGTGCCAGCAGCCCCCAGGGATGGCGGGCCCTCACAGATACGCAGTATTTT.